This TCR beta chain stems from a study of response to subunit inactivated influenza vaccine. Each CDR3 protein gets one entry after TCRdb re-called the RT-PCR reads with MiXCR. The data contain around 520,000 distinct CDR3 sequences, 25% of them seen just once; the ten biggest clones take up over 1.5%. General study results and limits: Every seasonal influenza vaccination brings in few new T cells, the authors suggested.

This clonotype was detected many times. Its antigen is still unknown. V gave up 5 bases and J gave up 2 bases, with 16 bases separating them. In germline, CDR1 is SGHAT, CDR2 FQNNGV. This CDR3 spans 16 amino acids. The chain uses TRBV11-2 and TRBJ1-5, with D maybe TRBD1 (5 bases). This specimen consisted of CD4+ T cells sorted from PBMCs, obtained 5 days after vaccination. This receptor was obtained from a man between 50 and 59 years old who received an inactivated influenza vaccine. The CDR3 loop is CASSPRGFRGNQPQHF. The DNA of the CDR3 is TGTGCCAGCAGCCCCCGGGGGTTTAGGGGCAATCAGCCCCAGCATTTT.